The 29 T cell receptor beta chains below all came from one sample that was sequenced in a study of radiotherapy plus CTLA-4 blockade in lung cancer. The data were produced by immunoSEQ multiplex PCR, yet TCRdb's version contains in-frame clones alone and is incomplete. The sample yields about 66,000 clones, under 85% seen once. The starting material was peripheral blood, obtained from a patient treated with radiotherapy plus ipilimumab. These receptors all come from a human donor with non-small cell lung cancer who had a partial response to radiotherapy plus ipilimumab.

A remark on this clone: In the same sample, other DNA sequences code for this CDR3. The chain couples TRBV5-1 to TRBJ1-1, with a tentative D call TRBD1 (5 bases). The CDR3 is made up of 13 amino acids. CDR1 is SGHRS, CDR2 YFSETQ, per germline. The V end was cut by 4 bases, the J end by 1 base, with 8 bases between. The CDR3 DNA sequence: TGCGCCAGCAGCCTTACAGGGAACACTGAAGCTTTCTTT. It encodes CASSLTGNTEAFF.

The chain joins TRBV27 to TRBJ2-5; 7 bases match TRBD2. CDR1 and CDR2 (germline): MNHEY, SMNVEV (reference sequence). The CDR3 totals 13 residues. The trim removed 5 bases at V and 11 bases at J, leaving 11 bases unmatched. CDR3 region: CASSPGWGGEQYF. CDR3 coding DNA: TGTGCCAGCAGTCCCGGGTGGGGAGGGGAGCAGTACTTC.

This clone was counted only a few times. Other DNA sequences in this specimen translate into the identical CDR3. This chain joins TRBV18 and TRBJ1-1, with D possibly being TRBD1 (5 bases). The CDR3 has 13 amino acids. V lost 4 bases and J lost 1, with 7 bases in between. CDR1 is KGHSH, CDR2 LQKENI, per germline. In DNA, the CDR3 is TGTGCCAGCTCACTCGACAGGAACACTGAAGCTTTCTTT. Protein product: CASSLDRNTEAFF.

J is TRBJ2-5 and V is TRBV5-4, with D possibly matching TRBD1 (8 bases). Germline V CDR1 and CDR2: SGHNT, YYREEE (reference sequence). V was clipped by 4 bases and J by 5 bases, with 12 bases between them. This CDR3 has 13 residues. The CDR3 sequence: CASSVQGGETQYF. The CDR3 region has the DNA TGTGCCAGCAGCGTACAGGGGGGGGAGACCCAGTACTTC.

V and J are TRBV18 and TRBJ2-7, with 9 bases identical to TRBD2. Trimming took 1 base from V and 2 from J; bases not matched to a gene: 3. CDR1 KGHSH and CDR2 LQKENI come from the germline V gene. The CDR3 extends over 15 amino acids. In nucleotides, the CDR3 is TGTGCCAGCTCACCACAGGCTAGCGGGGCCTACGAGCAGTACTTC. This translates into CASSPQASGAYEQYF.

CDR3 DNA: TGTGCCAGCAGGCGCCGGGACAGGGGGAATGAGCAGTTCTTC. It yields the protein CASRRRDRGNEQFF. The gene calls are TRBV6-5 and TRBJ2-1; 11 bases align to TRBD1. Germline trimming cut 6 bases from V and 7 bases from J; bases unmatched to any gene: 5. CDR3 length: 14 residues. Germline V lookup: CDR1 MNHEY, CDR2 SVGAGI.

The chain has TRBV7-3 and TRBJ2-5; 7 bases line up with TRBD1. Losses at the gene ends were 5 bases for V and 4 bases for J; bases not matched to a gene: 4. Germline assignment: CDR1 SGHTA and CDR2 FQGTGA. There are 13 residues in the CDR3. In DNA form, the CDR3 reads TGTGCCAGCAGCCCCGGGACAGCAGAGACCCAGTACTTC. Its protein product is CASSPGTAETQYF.

The rearrangement links TRBV7-2 to TRBJ1-1; no clear D. V was trimmed by 5 bases and J by 3 bases, leaving 4 bases between them. The CDR3 consists of 11 residues. Germline V gene sequence: CDR1 SGHTA, CDR2 FQGNSA. DNA of the CDR3: TGTGCCAGCAGCCCGTACACTGAAGCTTTCTTT. This codes for CASSPYTEAFF.

This chain's CDR3 is CASSQGLAGEGIGELFF. The DNA of the CDR3 is TGTGCCAGCAGCCAAGGGTTAGCGGGAGAGGGGATCGGGGAGCTGTTTTTT. The chain employs TRBV4-2 and TRBJ2-2; 9 positions match TRBD2. The CDR3 runs to 17 residues. Germline V gives CDR1 LGHNA, CDR2 YNFKEQ. Trimming took 1 base from V and 7 from J; bases not matched to a gene: 10.

The genes are TRBV14 and TRBJ1-4; D remains unclear. V shed 5 bases and J shed 0 bases, with 16 bases lying between them. The CDR3 is made up of 17 amino acids. In germline, CDR1 is SGHDN, CDR2 FVKESK. DNA of the CDR3: TGTGCCAGCAGCTCCCGGACGGACTACGCAACTAATGAAAAACTGTTTTTT. It is translated as CASSSRTDYATNEKLFF.

The V call is TRBV5-6, the J call TRBJ2-2, with D possibly matching TRBD2 (6 bases). Germline V gives CDR1 SGHDT, CDR2 YYEEEE. The CDR3 has 13 residues. The V gene lost 0 bases and the J gene lost 10 bases, with 10 bases spanning the gap. This CDR3 is CASSLVAGLELFF. CDR3 coding DNA: TGTGCCAGCAGCTTGGTCGCGGGGTTGGAGCTGTTTTTT.

The gene calls are TRBV7-2 and TRBJ1-3, with TRBD1 identical over 7 bases. V gave up 5 bases and J gave up 2 bases; unmatched junction bases: 3. This CDR3 has 14 residues. Germline V CDR1 and CDR2: SGHTA, FQGNSA. The CDR3 sequence is CASSQTGAGNTIYF. The CDR3 region has the DNA TGTGCCAGCAGCCAAACAGGGGCTGGAAACACCATATATTTT.

This chain connects TRBV12-2 to TRBJ2-2; the table's D call of TRBD2 was not tested on the DNA. TRBV12-2 corresponds to a pseudogene. CDR3 size: 17 residues. This chain's CDR3 is CASRLALGSAGPGELFF. CDR3 coding DNA: TGTGCAAGTCGCTTAGCGCTGGGTAGCGCGGGTCCCGGGGAGCTGTTTTTT.

This sequence joins TRBV7-2 and TRBJ2-1; no definite D call. Germline CDR1 and CDR2: SGHTA and FQGNSA. V lost 3 bases to trimming and J lost 0 bases, with 3 bases between them. The CDR3 is 13 residues long. CDR3: CASSFLSYNEQFF. For the CDR3, the DNA is TGTGCCAGCAGCTTCCTCTCCTACAATGAGCAGTTCTTC.

This clone turned up a few times. The rearrangement links TRBV19 to TRBJ2-6, with D perhaps TRBD1 (6 bases). The CDR3 extends over 17 amino acids. V gave up 8 bases and J gave up 1 base, with 18 bases separating them. CDR1 is LNHDA and CDR2 is SQIVND in the germline V gene (reference sequence). The CDR3, as DNA: TGTGCCAGTTCTACGACAGGTCGACCATCTGGGGCCAACGTCCTGACTTTC. Its translation is CASSTTGRPSGANVLTF.

The chain joins TRBV2 to TRBJ1-5, with 11 bases that match TRBD1. This CDR3 contains 14 residues. Germline CDR1 reads SNHLY; CDR2 reads FYNNEI. The V segment lost 7 bases and the J segment 6 bases; nucleotides outside the gene matches: 5. CDR3 sequence (DNA): TGTGCCAGCACCCGGGGACAGGGGGGTCAGCCCCAGCATTTT. Protein sequence: CASTRGQGGQPQHF. Variable domain in full (rest from reference TRBV2 and TRBJ1-5): EPEVTQTPSHQVTQMGQEVILRCVPISNHLYFYWYRQILGQKVEFLVSFYNNEISEKSEIFDDQFSVERPDGSNFTLKIRSTKLEDSAMYFCASTRGQGGQPQHFGDGTRLSIL.

The V and J genes are TRBV5-1 and TRBJ1-2; 8 positions match TRBD1. This CDR3 has 17 amino acids. V gave up 0 bases and J gave up 0 bases; unmatched junction bases: 7. Germline values: CDR1 SGHRS, CDR2 YFSETQ. In nucleotides, the CDR3 is TGCGCCAGCAGCTTGGGTGCAGGGGGCGAGTCTAACTATGGCTACACCTTC. Amino acid sequence: CASSLGAGGESNYGYTF.

The V call is TRBV30, the J call TRBJ2-2; D possibly corresponds to TRBD2 (6 bases). The CDR3 is made up of 14 amino acids. Looked up from germline, CDR1 is GTSNPN and CDR2 is SVGIG (reference sequence). V lost 5 bases and J lost 5, with 15 bases in between. The CDR3 sequence: CAWGRGSGTGELFF. CDR3 in DNA: TGTGCCTGGGGGCGGGGATCGGGAACCGGGGAGCTGTTTTTT.

The rearrangement joins TRBV19 to TRBJ1-1, with a possible D match to TRBD1 (5 bases). The V and J ends lost 5 bases and 4 bases respectively, with 11 bases between them. From germline, CDR1 is LNHDA and CDR2 SQIVND (reference sequence). This CDR3 comprises 13 residues. The CDR3 reads CASSSRGLTEAFF. In nucleotides, the CDR3 is TGTGCCAGTAGTTCGCGGGGACTCACTGAAGCTTTCTTT.

This chain joins TRBV18 and TRBJ1-1; TRBD1 matches at 7 bases. Germline V gene sequence: CDR1 KGHSH, CDR2 LQKENI. V trimming: 3 bases; J trimming: 3 bases; junction bases outside the gene matches: 7. The CDR3 runs 15 residues. The DNA for the CDR3 is TGTGCCAGCTCACCTTCTCTAACAGGGGACACTGAAGCTTTCTTT. This translates into CASSPSLTGDTEAFF. Looking up the rest from reference TRBV18 and TRBJ1-1 gives the full variable domain: NAGVMQNPRHLVRRRGQEARLRCSPMKGHSHVYWYRQLPEEGLKFMVYLQKENIIDESGMPKERFSAEFPKEGPSILRIQQVVRGDSAAYFCASSPSLTGDTEAFFGQGTRLTVV.

The CDR3 nucleotides are TGTGCCTGGAGTCCTAGGGGTTACCAGCCCCAGCATTTT. As protein: CAWSPRGYQPQHF. The chain employs TRBV30 and TRBJ1-5, with D possibly being TRBD1 (5 bases). The CDR3 covers 13 residues. V dropped 2 bases and J dropped 7 bases, with 12 bases sitting between them. In germline, CDR1 is GTSNPN, CDR2 SVGIG (reference sequence).

V and J are TRBV7-9 and TRBJ1-2, with a tentative D call TRBD1 (6 bases). Trimming took off 5 bases at V and 3 bases at J, with 16 bases between the two ends. The CDR3 contains 15 residues. CDR1 and CDR2 from the germline V gene are SEHNR and FQNEAQ (reference sequence). The CDR3 protein is CASSAPDTGHYGYTF. CDR3 DNA sequence: TGTGCCAGCAGCGCCCCGGATACAGGGCACTATGGCTACACCTTC.

CDR3 in DNA: TGTGCCAGCAGTTTAAAAGGGACTAGCGGGGTCTACGAGCAGTACTTC. Translation: CASSLKGTSGVYEQYF. V is TRBV27 and J is TRBJ2-7, with 13 bases identical to TRBD2. Trimming removed 2 bases from V and 3 bases from J; junction bases left unmatched: 4. The germline CDR1 and CDR2 sequences are MNHEY and SMNVEV (reference sequence). The CDR3 runs to 16 residues.

This sequence joins TRBV7-2 and TRBJ1-1, with D possibly being TRBD1 (6 bases). The CDR3 covers 13 residues. The germline V gene has CDR1 SGHTA and CDR2 FQGNSA. V lost 10 bases and J lost 0, with 12 bases in between. CDR3 in amino acids: CATGQLMNTEAFF. CDR3 in DNA: TGTGCCACCGGACAGTTGATGAACACTGAAGCTTTCTTT.

The chain has TRBV4-1 and TRBJ2-3, with D perhaps TRBD1 (5 bases). CDR1 and CDR2 (germline): MGHRA, YSYEKL. Trimming cost V 2 bases and J 5 bases, with 11 bases left between them. This CDR3 is 14 amino acids long. This CDR3 is CASSQLGVVDTQYF. For the CDR3, the DNA is TGCGCCAGCAGCCAATTAGGGGTGGTAGATACGCAGTATTTT.

The J gene is TRBJ1-1, the V gene TRBV12-5; D may be TRBD1 (5 bases). CDR3 length equals 14 residues. Germline V gene data show CDR1 as LGHNT and CDR2 as FRNRAP. V was trimmed by 7 bases and J by 1 base, leaving 13 bases between them. CDR3 nucleotide sequence: TGTGCTAGTGCCCCGCTCGACAGGAACACTGAAGCTTTCTTT. This sequence encodes CASAPLDRNTEAFF.

This chain links TRBV7-7 with TRBJ2-3; possible D gene TRBD2, 6 bases. Deletions cut 5 bases from V and 0 bases from J, with 9 bases between. Germline values: CDR1 SSHAT, CDR2 FNYEAQ (reference sequence). The CDR3 is made up of 14 amino acids. The chain's CDR3 is CASSSGWSTDTQYF. Here the CDR3 DNA reads TGTGCCAGCAGCAGCGGGTGGAGCACAGATACGCAGTATTTT.

V usage is TRBV11-2 and J usage is TRBJ1-2; D unclear. V was shortened by 5 bases and J by 7 bases, with 23 bases between the two germline ends. Germline CDR1 and CDR2: SGHAT and FQNNGV. This CDR3 has 16 residues. CDR3 in DNA: TGTGCCAGCAGCCCTATAGATCGGGGATGGGCCTTTGGCTACACCTTC. This codes for CASSPIDRGWAFGYTF. The variable domain in full, completed from reference TRBV11-2 and TRBJ1-2, reads EAGVAQSPRYKIIEKRQSVAFWCNPISGHATLYWYQQILGQGPKLLIQFQNNGVVDDSQLPKDRFSAERLKGVDSTLKIQPAKLEDSAVYLCASSPIDRGWAFGYTFGSGTRLTVV.

The chain joins TRBV6-1 to TRBJ2-3; D not certain. The CDR3 runs 13 residues. Germline CDR1 is MNHNS and CDR2 is SASEGT. V gave up 1 base and J gave up 4 bases, with 6 bases separating them. CDR3 DNA sequence: TGTGCCAGCAGTGAAGGCCCGGCAGATACGCAGTATTTT. Protein sequence: CASSEGPADTQYF.